The subject of this entry is one T cell receptor delta chain. The antigen is undetermined. The ends were cut back, 4 bases at V and 0 bases at J, with 42 bases in the middle. Germline assignment: CDR1 TSWWSYY and CDR2 QGS. CDR3 length: 25 amino acids. After alphabeta T cell depletion, CD3+ Vdelta1+ Vdelta2- thymocytes were sorted. This sample was included in a study of Vδ1+ human thymocytes. Sequences come from RNA converted to cDNA by reverse transcription. Pooled V-gene forward primers with one constant-region reverse primer generated the CDR3 amplicons by multiplex PCR. TCRdb processed the multiplex PCR reads again with the CATT caller. The sample carries 45,000 to 60,000 delta-chain clones, around a sixth recorded once. Study outcomes and limitations: Thymic delta-chain repertoires held roughly 18% Vdelta2 sequences and few Vdelta3, despite high sort purity. Donors shared many TRG clonotypes but few TRD clonotypes. Thymic TRG and TRD repertoires appeared highly polyclonal.

This chain links TRDV1 with TRDJ1; D might be TRDD3 (5 bases). The origin of this receptor is a boy under two years old who had congenital heart surgery. The sample taken for sequencing was Vdelta1+ gamma-delta thymocytes from the thymus. Subset indicated: FACS-sorted CD3+ TCRalphabeta- TCRVdelta1+ TCRVdelta2- thymocytes. The CDR3 nucleotides read TGTGCTCTTGGGGTCTACCTCTTAACGAAACAAGGAAAGCAAAGCCGGGGGGCACACACCGATAAACTCATCTTT. It encodes CALGVYLLTKQGKQSRGAHTDKLIF.